This T cell receptor (beta chain) was obtained from a study of blood T cell repertoires in COVID-19. About the research overall: Donors in the United States, Italy and Spain gave samples during acute or convalescent COVID-19.

The method was immunoSEQ multiplex PCR; TCRdb's version includes in-frame clones alone and lacks a portion of them. The sample holds around 310,000 clones; 75% to 95% are singletons and the top ten take roughly 7%. CDR1 and CDR2 from the germline V gene are SGHTA and FQGTGA. The CDR3 is made up of 13 amino acids. V shed 3 bases and J shed 5 bases, with 9 bases lying between them. The V call is TRBV7-3, the J call TRBJ2-3; D not certain. The specimen was peripheral blood. The TCR was taken from a woman aged 25 to 45 with COVID-19, enrolled during active disease. CDR3 nucleotides: TGTGCCAGCAGCTTCGGAGCCGGAGATACGCAGTATTTT. Translation: CASSFGAGDTQYF.